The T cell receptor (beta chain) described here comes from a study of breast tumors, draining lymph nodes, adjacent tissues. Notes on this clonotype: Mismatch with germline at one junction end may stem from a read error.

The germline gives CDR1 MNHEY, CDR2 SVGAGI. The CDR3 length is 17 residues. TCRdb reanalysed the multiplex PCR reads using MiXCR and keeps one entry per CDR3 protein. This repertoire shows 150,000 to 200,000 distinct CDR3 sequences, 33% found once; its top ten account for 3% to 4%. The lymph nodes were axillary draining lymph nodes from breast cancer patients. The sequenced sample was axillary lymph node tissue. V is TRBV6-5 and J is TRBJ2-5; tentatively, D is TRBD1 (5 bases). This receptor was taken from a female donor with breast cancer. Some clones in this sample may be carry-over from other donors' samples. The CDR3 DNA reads TGTGCCAGCAGTCACTCGACACTGGGGCCAAGGCAAGAGACCCAGTACTTC. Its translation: CASSHSTLGPRQETQYF.